Each of the 26 T cell receptor beta chains below was sequenced from the same sample in a study of Ad26.COV2.S vaccination and SARS-CoV-2 variants. Method: immunoSEQ multiplex PCR; TCRdb's copy keeps in-frame clones and lacks some. The sample holds approximately 420,000 clones; roughly 90% are singletons and the top ten take less than 4%. The treatment was: around 19 received Ad26.COV2.S at low or high dose, single or two shots; 5 received placebo; per-sample allocation not given. On day 63 after the first injection, vaccine and placebo recipients gave samples. The source was peripheral blood, collected in a trial of Ad26.COV2.S vaccine versus placebo. The receptors derive from a person aged 18-65 years who received the Ad26.COV2.S COVID-19 vaccine or a placebo.

The gene calls are TRBV2 and TRBJ1-5; 9 bases are shared with TRBD1. Germline CDR1 reads SNHLY; CDR2 reads FYNNEI. V shed 5 bases and J 9 bases; nucleotides not matched to a gene: 5. The CDR3 spans 13 residues. CDR3 sequence: CASSWTGARPQHF. The CDR3, as DNA: TGTGCCAGCAGTTGGACAGGGGCCAGGCCCCAGCATTTT.

The CDR3 loop is CASTNTPAGWDWTLHF. CDR3 sequence (DNA): TGCGCCAGCACCAACACGCCGGCAGGGTGGGATTGGACCCTCCACTTT. The chain carries TRBV10-1 and TRBJ1-6; D is possibly TRBD1 (5 bases). This CDR3 comprises 16 residues. Trimming left V 7 bases short and J 14 bases short, with 27 bases between. The germline V gene encodes CDR1 WNHNN and CDR2 SYGVQD (reference sequence).

The chain carries TRBV6-5 and TRBJ2-3; D possibly matches TRBD1 or TRBD2 (6 bases each). V was clipped by 6 bases and J by 3 bases, with 13 bases between them. The CDR3 sequence is 14 residues long. Germline assignment: CDR1 MNHEY and CDR2 SVGAGI. CDR3 protein: CASRAVGGTDTQYF. CDR3 DNA sequence: TGTGCCAGCAGAGCCGTAGGGGGGACAGATACGCAGTATTTT.

In DNA form, the CDR3 reads TGTGCCAGCAGTTCGGGACAGGGGAGTCGTCAGAGGAGTGGCTACACCTTC. Its protein is CASSSGQGSRQRSGYTF. J is TRBJ1-2 and V is TRBV28; 10 bases fit TRBD1. CDR1 and CDR2 (germline): MDHEN, SYDVKM. The CDR3 runs to 17 residues. V dropped 4 bases and J dropped 7; count of bases not matched to a gene: 15.

This chain uses TRBV27 with TRBJ2-7; 8 positions match TRBD1. The V segment lost 1 base and the J segment 3 bases; nucleotides outside the gene matches: 11. The CDR3 has 17 amino acids. Germline V gives CDR1 MNHEY, CDR2 SMNVEV (reference sequence). The CDR3 DNA sequence: TGTGCCAGCAGTTTATACCCCACCGGGACAGGTATCTACGAGCAGTACTTC. Protein product: CASSLYPTGTGIYEQYF.

J is TRBJ2-5 and V is TRBV27; D is unresolved. V was shortened by 2 bases and J by 2 bases, with 9 bases between the two germline ends. Germline V gene data show CDR1 as MNHEY and CDR2 as SMNVEV (reference sequence). The CDR3 extends over 14 amino acids. In nucleotides, the CDR3 is TGTGCCAGCAGTTTAGGGGTTAGGCAAGAGACCCAGTACTTC. Protein sequence: CASSLGVRQETQYF.

In nucleotides, the CDR3 is TGTGCCAGCAGCCCTTTGGCCGGGGGTGGAAACACCATATATTTT. Translation: CASSPLAGGGNTIYF. The rearrangement joins TRBV3-1 (or the pseudogene TRBV3-2) to TRBJ1-3; TRBD1 might be the D (5 bases). CDR1 LGHDT and CDR2 YNNKEL come from the germline V gene (reference sequence). With 4 bases removed from V and 3 bases from J, the gap between germline ends came to 13 bases. This CDR3 region has 15 residues.

The V call is TRBV6-2 or TRBV6-3, the J call TRBJ2-6, with D tentatively TRBD1 (6 bases). CDR3 length equals 14 residues. CDR1 and CDR2 (germline): MNHEY, SVGEGT. V gave up 5 bases and J gave up 9 bases, with 14 bases separating them. The CDR3 DNA sequence: TGTGCCAGCAGTAATAATACAGGGTTCAACGTCCTGACTTTC. Protein product: CASSNNTGFNVLTF.

The rearrangement links TRBV5-1 to TRBJ2-7; 8 bases match TRBD2. The germline CDR1 and CDR2 sequences are SGHRS and YFSETQ. After removal of 0 bases from V and 3 bases from J, the junction contained 8 bases not matched to a gene. This CDR3 is 16 amino acids long. The CDR3 DNA is TGCGCCAGCAGCTTGGGGTTGGCGGGGGGCCACTACGAGCAGTACTTC. This encodes CASSLGLAGGHYEQYF. Filled out from reference TRBV5-1 and TRBJ2-7, the complete variable domain reads KAGVTQTPRYLIKTRGQQVTLSCSPISGHRSVSWYQQTPGQGLQFLFEYFSETQRNKGNFPGRFSGRQFSNSRSEMNVSTLELGDSALYLCASSLGLAGGHYEQYFGPGTRLTVT.

V usage is TRBV5-1 and J usage is TRBJ2-7; D not certain. V was clipped by 2 bases and J by 5 bases, with 11 bases between them. The CDR3 totals 13 residues. Per germline, CDR1 SGHRS and CDR2 YFSETQ. The CDR3 spells CASSLGLGNEQYF. The CDR3 DNA reads TGCGCCAGCAGCTTAGGGCTGGGTAACGAGCAGTACTTC.

The gene calls are TRBV11-2 and TRBJ2-1, with 9 bases fitting TRBD2. The V gene's germline CDR1 is SGHAT and CDR2 FQNNGV. J was trimmed by 5 bases and V by 0 bases; bases with no gene match: 2. The CDR3 has 15 residues. DNA for the CDR3: TGTGCCAGCAGCTTAGAAGCGGGGGGTCACAATGAGCAGTTCTTC. Protein product: CASSLEAGGHNEQFF.

The chain has TRBV4-1 and TRBJ2-2, with TRBD2 identical over 13 bases. Trimming removed 4 bases from V and 1 base from J; junction bases left unmatched: 3. Germline V gene data show CDR1 as MGHRA and CDR2 as YSYEKL. The CDR3 has 17 residues. This chain's CDR3 is CASSPRLAGGNTGELFF. The CDR3, as DNA: TGCGCCAGCAGCCCCCGACTAGCGGGGGGGAACACCGGGGAGCTGTTTTTT.

The chain joins TRBV12-2 to TRBJ2-5; the D call of TRBD1 is as the table states it, not checked on the DNA. TRBV12-2 is tagged as a pseudogene. The CDR3 spans 17 residues. The CDR3 region is CASRLAPDRGPQETQYF. In nucleotides, the CDR3 is TGTGCAAGTCGCTTAGCTCCGGACAGGGGCCCTCAAGAGACCCAGTACTTC.

This chain joins TRBV13 and TRBJ2-7; 7 bases are shared with TRBD1. This CDR3 contains 15 residues. The ends lost 5 bases at V and 2 bases at J; junction bases unmatched: 9. The germline gives CDR1 PRHDT, CDR2 FYEKMQ (reference sequence). The CDR3 protein is CASSPGTGVTYEQYF. The CDR3 nucleotides are TGTGCCAGCAGCCCGGGAACAGGGGTTACCTACGAGCAGTACTTC.

This clone showed up many times. The chain uses TRBV19 and TRBJ1-6; 8 bases agree with TRBD1. The CDR3 covers 14 residues. With V trimmed by 4 bases and J by 7 bases, 3 bases remained unmatched. The V gene's germline CDR1 is LNHDA and CDR2 SQIVND (reference sequence). CDR3 residues: CASSTQGGNSPLHF. CDR3 nucleotides: TGTGCCAGTAGTACACAGGGGGGAAATTCACCCCTCCACTTT.

The chain uses TRBV28 and TRBJ2-3; D not resolved. This CDR3 contains 12 residues. V was cut by 3 bases and J by 9 bases, with 10 bases left in between. Germline V gene data show CDR1 as MDHEN and CDR2 as SYDVKM. The CDR3 DNA sequence: TGTGCCAGCAGTTTTGACTTGGGAACGCAGTATTTT. It codes for CASSFDLGTQYF.

The V call is TRBV6-5, the J call TRBJ2-7, with D perhaps TRBD1 or TRBD2 (5 bases each). CDR3 size: 15 residues. V was shortened by 6 bases and J by 2 bases, with 17 bases between the two germline ends. The V gene's germline CDR1 is MNHEY and CDR2 SVGAGI. The CDR3 DNA follows: TGTGCCAGCAGCGCAGAGAAGGGGACGGCCTACGAGCAGTACTTC. This sequence encodes CASSAEKGTAYEQYF.

The genes are TRBV2 and TRBJ1-2; 7 positions match TRBD1. Trimming took 2 bases from V and 8 from J; bases not matched to a gene: 14. The CDR3 consists of 16 residues. Looked up from germline, CDR1 is SNHLY and CDR2 is FYNNEI. CDR3 DNA sequence: TGTGCCAGCAGTGAATTAAAGACGGGAGGGGGCTACGGCTACACCTTC. It encodes CASSELKTGGGYGYTF.

The V call is TRBV18, the J call TRBJ2-1; 8 bases map to TRBD2. This CDR3 region has 16 residues. The germline CDR1 and CDR2 sequences are KGHSH and LQKENI. The V gene end was trimmed by 3 bases and the J gene end by 10 bases; junction bases not matched to a gene: 14. The CDR3: CASSPRGGGSGREQFF. Written as DNA, the CDR3 is TGTGCCAGCTCACCCCGGGGGGGTGGCAGCGGAAGGGAGCAGTTCTTC.

The chain employs TRBV5-1 and TRBJ1-3; TRBD1 might be the D (6 bases). Germline-derived CDR1 and CDR2 are SGHRS and YFSETQ. V lost 4 bases, J lost 0 bases, and 20 bases lay in between. The CDR3 extends over 18 amino acids. The CDR3 bases are TGCGCCAGCAGCCCGGGGACAAACATTCAGTTCTCTGGAAACACCATATATTTT. Translation gives CASSPGTNIQFSGNTIYF. The full variable domain, rest sourced from reference TRBV5-1 and TRBJ1-3, is KAGVTQTPRYLIKTRGQQVTLSCSPISGHRSVSWYQQTPGQGLQFLFEYFSETQRNKGNFPGRFSGRQFSNSRSEMNVSTLELGDSALYLCASSPGTNIQFSGNTIYFGEGSWLTVV.

The V call is TRBV28, the J call TRBJ1-5; D not resolved. V was shortened by 1 base and J by 2 bases, with 6 bases between the two germline ends. Germline values: CDR1 MDHEN, CDR2 SYDVKM. The CDR3 is 14 amino acids. CDR3 bases: TGTGCCAGCAGTTTATTGGTGGGCAATCAGCCCCAGCATTTT. Translated, it gives CASSLLVGNQPQHF.

The rearrangement links TRBV19 to TRBJ2-7; D is unresolved. CDR1 is LNHDA, CDR2 SQIVND, per germline (reference sequence). The V end was cut by 2 bases, the J end by 9 bases, with 20 bases between. The CDR3 spans 15 residues. CDR3 bases: TGTGCCAGTAGTATAAGCGCTCGAGACACTACATGGCAGTACTTC. Its translation: CASSISARDTTWQYF.

The chain couples TRBV9 to TRBJ2-1; D is unresolved. Trimming shortened V by 3 bases and J by 6 bases, and 13 bases separated the two germline ends. The CDR3 is 14 amino acids. Germline CDR1 is SGDLS and CDR2 is YYNGEE. This chain's CDR3 is CASSGARTGNEQFF. As DNA, the CDR3 is TGTGCCAGCAGCGGAGCCCGTACCGGCAATGAGCAGTTCTTC.

The genes are TRBV2 and TRBJ2-7; no clear D gene. V shed 7 bases and J shed 4 bases, with 8 bases lying between them. The CDR3 loop spans 11 amino acids. Per germline, CDR1 SNHLY and CDR2 FYNNEI. Written as DNA, the CDR3 is TGTGCCAGCACTCCCTTTTACGAGCAGTACTTC. Translating it yields CASTPFYEQYF.

The rearrangement links TRBV27 to TRBJ1-3; D remains unclear. Germline-derived CDR1 and CDR2 are MNHEY and SMNVEV (reference sequence). V lost 3 bases to trimming and J lost 4 bases, with 4 bases between them. There are 12 residues in the CDR3. CDR3 DNA sequence: TGTGCCAGCAGTTTGCTGGGAAACACCATATATTTT. It specifies CASSLLGNTIYF.

The gene calls are TRBV27 and TRBJ2-7, with D uncertain. From germline, CDR1 is MNHEY and CDR2 SMNVEV (reference sequence). Trimming took off 3 bases at V and 5 bases at J, with 14 bases between the two ends. The CDR3 runs 14 residues. The CDR3 nucleotides read TGTGCCAGCAGTTTGGTTTACGCTTTCGACGAGCAGTACTTC. Amino acid sequence: CASSLVYAFDEQYF.